The rows below give T cell receptor beta chains drawn from one sample of a study of T cells after yellow fever vaccination. TCRdb re-called the 5' RACE reads through MiXCR, storing one row per CDR3 protein. Of some 200,000 distinct CDR3 sequences detected, 3% to 3.5% appear once; the ten largest clones hold roughly 3%. The specimen was CD4+ T cells sorted from PBMCs, collected 10 days after the yellow fever booster vaccination. Every receptor here comes from a man aged 18-30 years who received the YFV17D yellow fever vaccine. Both conserved end residues are part of each CDR3. The D gene is left open where the match is weak. The size entry is marked missing in some rows and otherwise reads once, few, many or a size class.

V gene	J gene	D gene	clone size	CDR3 protein	CDR3 DNA
TRBV5-1	TRBJ2-5	TRBD2	many	CASSLVTAGETQYF	TGCGCCAGCAGCTTGGTTACAGCGGGGGAGACCCAGTACTTC
TRBV7-2	TRBJ2-3	TRBD2	many	CASSSPGLAGVRDTQYF	TGTGCCAGCAGCTCCCCGGGACTAGCGGGGGTAAGGGATACGCAGTATTTT
TRBV7-8	TRBJ1-1	-	few	CASSRGQLMNTEAFF	TGTGCCAGCAGCCGAGGACAGCTCATGAACACTGAAGCTTTCTTT
TRBV5-1	TRBJ2-1	TRBD2	many	CASRSLAGGGNEQFF	TGCGCCAGCAGATCACTAGCGGGGGGAGGCAATGAGCAGTTCTTC
TRBV12-3/TRBV12-4	TRBJ1-5	-	few	CASSHGELSNQPQHF	TGTGCCAGCAGTCACGGGGAACTAAGCAATCAGCCCCAGCATTTT
TRBV7-2	TRBJ1-6	-	many	CASSAGGNGGPLHF	TGTGCCAGCAGCGCCGGGGGGAATGGGGGACCCCTCCACTTT
TRBV7-2	TRBJ2-2	-	many	CASSLPNTGELFF	TGTGCCAGCAGCTTGCCAAACACCGGGGAGCTGTTTTTT
TRBV5-5	TRBJ2-1	TRBD1	-	CASSLAGTGMYNEQFF	TGTGCCAGCAGCTTAGCCGGGACAGGGATGTACAATGAGCAGTTCTTC
TRBV12-3/TRBV12-4	TRBJ2-1	TRBD1	many	CASSLRQGGYNEQFF	TGTGCCAGCAGTTTGCGACAGGGGGGGTACAATGAGCAGTTCTTC
TRBV30	TRBJ1-6	TRBD1	few	CATTAGTATYSPLHF	TGTGCTACGACGGCCGGGACAGCAACTTATTCACCCCTCCACTTT
TRBV12-3/TRBV12-4	TRBJ2-5	-	many	CASRPQPVETQYF	TGTGCCAGCAGACCCCAGCCGGTGGAGACCCAGTACTTC
TRBV12-3/TRBV12-4	TRBJ1-1	-	many	CASSLTRNTEAFF	TGTGCCAGCAGTTTGACGAGGAACACTGAAGCTTTCTTT
TRBV7-9	TRBJ2-3	-	many	CASSLGLKDTQYF	TGTGCCAGCAGCTTAGGTCTGAAAGATACGCAGTATTTT
TRBV12-3/TRBV12-4	TRBJ2-3	-	few	CASKLTGSRADTQYF	TGTGCCAGCAAACTTACAGGGTCGAGGGCAGATACGCAGTATTTT
TRBV6-5	TRBJ1-4	-	many	CASSYSAGRKLFF	TGTGCCAGCAGTTACTCGGCAGGGAGAAAACTGTTTTTT
TRBV7-9	TRBJ2-3	TRBD2	few	CASSSGLAGGRGGTDTQYF	TGTGCCAGCAGCTCGGGACTAGCGGGGGGCCGGGGGGGCACAGATACGCAGTATTTT
TRBV4-3	TRBJ2-1	-	-	CASSQVLWYNEQFF	TGCGCCAGCAGCCAAGTCCTCTGGTACAATGAGCAGTTCTTC
TRBV6-5	TRBJ2-2	-	few	CASIRLYTGELFF	TGTGCCAGCATCCGCCTCTACACCGGGGAGCTGTTTTTT
TRBV7-6	TRBJ2-1	TRBD1	-	CASSLSQGVYEQFF	TGTGCCAGCAGCTTATCCCAGGGGGTATATGAGCAGTTCTTC
TRBV10-1	TRBJ2-3	-	few	CASSENSDTQYF	TGCGCCAGCAGTGAGAACTCTGATACGCAGTATTTT
TRBV15	TRBJ1-6	-	many	CATSKDSEGNSPLHF	TGTGCCACCAGCAAAGATTCGGAGGGAAATTCACCCCTCCACTTT
TRBV4-2	TRBJ2-7	TRBD2	many	CASRPYLAGRFEQYF	TGTGCCAGCAGACCTTACCTAGCGGGGAGATTCGAGCAGTACTTC
TRBV5-1	TRBJ2-3	TRBD2	medium-sized	CASSLATSGGADTQYF	TGCGCCAGCAGCTTGGCCACTAGCGGGGGGGCAGATACGCAGTATTTT
TRBV7-2	TRBJ2-5	-	-	CASSFSREETQYF	TGTGCCAGCAGCTTCAGCCGTGAAGAGACCCAGTACTTC
TRBV5-8	TRBJ1-5	-	many	CASSLGDGQPQHF	TGTGCCAGCAGCTTGGGGGATGGGCAGCCCCAGCATTTT
TRBV2	TRBJ2-5	-	few	CASSEFGLLQETQYF	TGTGCCAGCAGTGAATTTGGGCTTCTCCAAGAGACCCAGTACTTC
TRBV20-1	TRBJ1-5	-	many	CSASWESNQPQHF	TGCAGTGCTAGTTGGGAGAGCAATCAGCCCCAGCATTTT
TRBV11-2	TRBJ1-2	-	many	CATAANYGYTF	TGTGCCACGGCCGCTAACTATGGCTACACCTTC
TRBV5-4	TRBJ1-2	-	-	CASSLGGPDNYGYTF	TGTGCCAGCAGCTTGGGCGGGCCGGACAACTATGGCTACACCTTC
TRBV10-3	TRBJ2-4	TRBD1	few	CAISEPPGQGNIQYF	TGTGCCATCAGTGAGCCTCCGGGACAGGGAAACATTCAGTACTTC
TRBV12-3/TRBV12-4	TRBJ2-1	-	many	CASSPDTSSYNEQFF	TGTGCCAGCAGTCCTGACACGAGCTCCTACAATGAGCAGTTCTTC
TRBV11-1	TRBJ2-7	TRBD1	-	CASSLGPGQGASYEQYF	TGTGCCAGCAGCTTAGGCCCCGGACAGGGGGCTTCCTACGAGCAGTACTTC
TRBV7-2	TRBJ2-5	-	many	CASSEGLRKTQYF	TGTGCCAGCAGCGAGGGACTCCGAAAGACCCAGTACTTC
TRBV25-1	TRBJ2-3	-	many	CASRVADTQYF	TGTGCCAGCAGAGTAGCAGATACGCAGTATTTT
TRBV2	TRBJ2-2	-	few	CASSENGAGLNGELFF	TGTGCCAGCAGTGAAAATGGGGCCGGTCTCAACGGGGAGCTGTTTTTT
TRBV5-1	TRBJ1-1	TRBD1	-	CASRAGQEGTEAFF	TGCGCCAGCAGGGCGGGACAGGAGGGGACTGAAGCTTTCTTT
TRBV5-1	TRBJ1-1	-	few	CASSLLGAGYGTEAFF	TGCGCCAGCAGCTTGCTCGGGGCCGGTTACGGCACTGAAGCTTTCTTT
TRBV4-2	TRBJ2-7	TRBD2	-	CASSQTSGGREQYF	TGTGCCAGCAGCCAGACTAGCGGGGGGCGCGAGCAGTACTTC
TRBV9	TRBJ2-3	-	many	CASSVDRVPTDTQYF	TGTGCCAGCAGCGTAGACAGGGTTCCCACGGATACGCAGTATTTT
TRBV11-3	TRBJ2-5	-	few	CASSRAGVETQYF	TGTGCCAGCAGCCGAGCAGGGGTGGAGACCCAGTACTTC
TRBV5-1	TRBJ2-1	TRBD2	few	CASSPGGWGGEQFF	TGCGCCAGCAGCCCGGGAGGCTGGGGGGGTGAGCAGTTCTTC
TRBV7-8	TRBJ1-5	-	-	CASSRGGGVSQPQHF	TGTGCCAGCAGCCGGGGAGGAGGGGTCTCTCAGCCCCAGCATTTT
TRBV29-1	TRBJ2-1	-	many	CSVEAEQFF	TGCAGCGTTGAGGCAGAGCAGTTCTTC
TRBV5-4	TRBJ1-1	TRBD1	many	CASSIRTGWGTEAFF	TGTGCCAGCAGTATTAGGACAGGCTGGGGAACTGAAGCTTTCTTT
TRBV19	TRBJ2-7	-	few	CASSTTGTPGSEQYF	TGTGCCAGTAGTACCACCGGGACACCTGGCTCGGAGCAGTACTTC
TRBV12-3/TRBV12-4	TRBJ1-2	-	few	CASTRTVEANYGYTF	TGTGCCAGCACCAGGACGGTCGAAGCTAACTATGGCTACACCTTC
TRBV6-2/TRBV6-3	TRBJ2-4	-	few	CASSYGLETKNIQYF	TGTGCCAGCAGTTACGGGCTAGAAACCAAAAACATTCAGTACTTC
TRBV15	TRBJ2-1	TRBD2	many	CATSRAGQRGKSAYNEQFF	TGTGCCACCAGCAGAGCGGGCCAGCGGGGTAAGTCCGCCTACAATGAGCAGTTCTTC
TRBV18	TRBJ2-1	TRBD2	many	CASSASGSDEQFF	TGTGCCAGCTCCGCTAGCGGAAGCGATGAGCAGTTCTTC
TRBV6-5	TRBJ1-1	TRBD1	few	CASSFGTGMNTEAFF	TGTGCCAGCAGTTTCGGGACAGGGATGAACACTGAAGCTTTCTTT
TRBV24-1	TRBJ2-1	-	many	CATRKRTNEQFF	TGTGCCACCAGAAAACGAACCAATGAGCAGTTCTTC
TRBV5-1	TRBJ2-5	-	few	CASSSGTNQETQYF	TGCGCCAGCAGCTCCGGGACCAACCAAGAGACCCAGTACTTC
TRBV12-3/TRBV12-4	TRBJ1-3	-	few	CASSTAARRDTIYF	TGTGCCAGTTCCACGGCAGCCCGGAGAGACACCATATATTTT
TRBV2	TRBJ2-1	-	many	CASSTDDSFRFF	TGTGCCAGCAGTACAGACGACAGTTTCCGGTTCTTC
TRBV12-3/TRBV12-4	TRBJ1-2	-	-	CASSISGAIPYYGYTF	TGTGCCAGCAGTATATCCGGGGCCATACCCTACTATGGCTACACCTTC
TRBV18	TRBJ1-4	-	few	CASSPRIGNSGEKLFF	TGTGCCAGCTCACCACGAATCGGGAATAGTGGTGAAAAACTGTTTTTT
TRBV7-2	TRBJ2-2	-	many	CASSLGTGYTGELFF	TGTGCCAGCAGCTTAGGGACGGGGTACACCGGGGAGCTGTTTTTT
TRBV4-3	TRBJ2-2	-	few	CASSQESPVAANTGELFF	TGCGCCAGCAGCCAAGAGAGTCCGGTAGCCGCGAACACCGGGGAGCTGTTTTTT
TRBV12-3/TRBV12-4	TRBJ2-1	TRBD1	few	CASSSGQGLEQFF	TGTGCCAGCAGTTCGGGACAGGGCTTGGAGCAGTTCTTC